Shown below are 25 T cell receptor beta chains from a single sample sequenced in a study of cytomegalovirus exposure and HLA in healthy donors. The PCR used 60 Vbeta and 13 Jbeta primers. Sequenced by immunoSEQ multiplex PCR; TCRdb stores in-frame clones only, minus some. The data show 150,000 to 200,000 clones, 80% to 90% seen once. Sequencing was performed on PBMCs. The receptors originated from a girl aged 2 to 9 in good health and CMV-seropositive.

The V call is TRBV30, the J call TRBJ2-1; the D gene is possibly TRBD2 (5 bases). Germline CDR1 and CDR2: GTSNPN and SVGIG (reference sequence). V shed 1 base and J shed 9 bases, with 19 bases lying between them. This CDR3 region has 15 residues. The CDR3 DNA follows: TGTGCCTGGAGTGCGATAATGACTGGACTTGCTGAGCAGTTCTTC. It specifies CAWSAIMTGLAEQFF.

V usage is TRBV29-1 and J usage is TRBJ1-5; 8 bases match TRBD1. The CDR3 is 13 residues long. The germline gives CDR1 SQVTM, CDR2 ANQGSEA. The V and J ends lost 4 bases and 5 bases, in that order; junction bases with no gene match: 4. The DNA of the CDR3 is TGCAGCGTTGGGCAGGGGGCGTATCAGCCCCAGCATTTT. This codes for CSVGQGAYQPQHF.

The rearrangement links TRBV5-6 to TRBJ1-1, with D possibly TRBD1 on 5 matching bases. V was shortened by 7 bases and J by 6 bases, with 16 bases between the two germline ends. Germline assignment: CDR1 SGHDT and CDR2 YYEEEE. This CDR3 has 13 residues. DNA of the CDR3: TGTGCCAGCCTCCTCCGGGCAGGGTCTGAAGCTTTCTTT. It codes for CASLLRAGSEAFF.

The CDR3 DNA sequence: TGTGCCAGCAGTTTATATGAGCTAAAGTCTAGCGGGAACAATGAGCAGTTCTTC. Translation gives CASSLYELKSSGNNEQFF. The chain links TRBV28 to TRBJ2-1, with 9 bases aligning to TRBD2. V lost 1 base to trimming and J lost 5 bases; unmatched junction nucleotides: 12. This CDR3 is 18 amino acids long. Germline CDR1 and CDR2: MDHEN and SYDVKM.

V and J are TRBV6-1 and TRBJ2-7; the D gene is possibly TRBD2 (5 bases). Trimming cost V 3 bases and J 0 bases, with 9 bases left between them. The CDR3 covers 14 residues. Germline V gene data show CDR1 as MNHNS and CDR2 as SASEGT. This chain's CDR3 is CASSEGRGSYEQYF. The CDR3 DNA reads as TGTGCCAGCAGTGAGGGGAGAGGCTCCTACGAGCAGTACTTC.

V and J are TRBV6-6 and TRBJ2-7; 9 nucleotides agree with TRBD1. Germline V gene data show CDR1 as MNHNY and CDR2 as SVGAGI (reference sequence). The CDR3 totals 13 residues. Trimming removed 8 bases from V and 4 bases from J; junction bases left unmatched: 6. DNA of the CDR3: TGTGCCAGCGTTGGACAGGGGTCGTACGAGCAGTACTTC. Residues: CASVGQGSYEQYF.

The gene calls are TRBV5-1 and TRBJ1-1; no reliable D call. The CDR3 totals 15 residues. Trimming shortened V by 3 bases and J by 1 base, and 13 bases separated the two germline ends. Germline V lookup: CDR1 SGHRS, CDR2 YFSETQ. The DNA for the CDR3 is TGCGCCAGCAGCTCCCGCGGGATCGCGAACACTGAAGCTTTCTTT. Translated: CASSSRGIANTEAFF.

This clone was seen only once. The chain recombines TRBV5-1 with TRBJ2-1; 12 nucleotides line up with TRBD2. The trim removed 1 base at V and 7 bases at J, leaving 6 bases unmatched. CDR1 SGHRS and CDR2 YFSETQ come from the germline V gene. The CDR3 consists of 16 residues. CDR3 loop: CASSLLASGGGNEQFF. CDR3 coding DNA: TGCGCCAGCAGCTTGTTGGCTAGCGGGGGGGGGAATGAGCAGTTCTTC.

The rearrangement uses TRBV5-1 and TRBJ2-4, with 13 nucleotides matching TRBD2. The V gene end was trimmed by 4 bases and the J gene end by 3 bases; junction bases not matched to a gene: 10. There are 18 residues in the CDR3. CDR1 and CDR2 (germline): SGHRS, YFSETQ. The CDR3 DNA reads as TGCGCCAGCAGCCGATTAGGACTAGCGGGGGACCTCAAAAACATTCAGTACTTC. Encoded protein: CASSRLGLAGDLKNIQYF.

The chain combines TRBV5-1 with TRBJ1-4; tentatively, D is TRBD1 (5 bases). The CDR3 loop spans 14 amino acids. Germline V lookup: CDR1 SGHRS, CDR2 YFSETQ. Trimming took off 0 bases at V and 4 bases at J, with 7 bases between the two ends. CDR3 region: CASSLEQGNEKLFF. The CDR3 DNA sequence: TGCGCCAGCAGCTTGGAGCAGGGTAATGAAAAACTGTTTTTT.

The rearrangement joins TRBV5-4 to TRBJ1-1; no reliable D call. Germline CDR1 reads SGHNT; CDR2 reads YYREEE (reference sequence). Trimming cost V 0 bases and J 0 bases, with 9 bases left between them. The CDR3 covers 15 residues. The CDR3 DNA is TGTGCCAGCAGCTTGGGGGCGGGTTTGAACACTGAAGCTTTCTTT. Translated: CASSLGAGLNTEAFF.

The chain couples TRBV19 to TRBJ2-5; 7 bases line up with TRBD1. The germline V gene encodes CDR1 LNHDA and CDR2 SQIVND (reference sequence). The trim removed 5 bases at V and 4 bases at J, leaving 1 base unmatched. The CDR3 consists of 12 residues. CDR3 sequence: CASSHRGETQYF. DNA of the CDR3: TGTGCCAGTAGTCACAGGGGAGAGACCCAGTACTTC.

The chain recombines TRBV13 with TRBJ2-5; a possible D gene is TRBD2 (6 bases). The CDR3 spans 14 residues. Germline CDR1 reads PRHDT; CDR2 reads FYEKMQ (reference sequence). V was shortened by 1 base and J by 2 bases, with 8 bases between the two germline ends. The CDR3 sequence is CASSLDGGQETQYF. The CDR3 DNA is TGTGCCAGCAGCTTAGATGGGGGGCAAGAGACCCAGTACTTC.

The chain is built from TRBV7-3 and TRBJ2-1, with D tentatively TRBD1 (6 bases). The V gene lost 4 bases and the J gene lost 6 bases, with 16 bases spanning the gap. Germline lookup yields CDR1 SGHTA and CDR2 FQGTGA. The CDR3 runs to 15 residues. Here the CDR3 reads CASSSRQAPSNEQFF. CDR3 sequence (DNA): TGTGCCAGCAGCTCCCGACAGGCACCGAGCAATGAGCAGTTCTTC. The full variable domain, with the rest looked up from reference TRBV7-3 and TRBJ2-1, is GAGVSQTPSNKVTEKGKYVELRCDPISGHTALYWYRQSLGQGPEFLIYFQGTGAADDSGLPNDRFFAVRPEGSVSTLKIQRTERGDSAVYLCASSSRQAPSNEQFFGPGTRLTVL.

This clone appeared a few times. The chain couples TRBV5-1 to TRBJ1-4; 8 bases fit TRBD1. Germline loops: CDR1 SGHRS, CDR2 YFSETQ. V shed 3 bases, J shed 8 bases, and the junction held 9 bases outside the gene matches. The CDR3 covers 15 residues. In DNA, the CDR3 is TGCGCCAGCAGCTCCTTGACAGGGGCCGAGGAAAAACTGTTTTTT. Protein product: CASSSLTGAEEKLFF.

This rearrangement joins TRBV5-3 to TRBJ2-3; weak D call: TRBD2 (6 bases). TRBV5-3 belongs to the ORF category, with a function that is uncertain. The CDR3 loop spans 17 amino acids. V was clipped by 4 bases and J by 0 bases, with 18 bases between them. CDR3 amino acids: CARSRGVRAFSTDTQYF. In DNA form, the CDR3 reads TGTGCCAGAAGCCGCGGGGTCCGGGCCTTCAGCACAGATACGCAGTATTTT.

This sequence joins TRBV12-5 and TRBJ1-2; TRBD1 might be the D (5 bases). V lost 0 bases and J 0 bases, leaving 17 bases between the germline ends. The CDR3 is 18 residues long. The germline gives CDR1 LGHNT, CDR2 FRNRAP. The CDR3 protein is CASGLVLLLNRTNYGYTF. The CDR3 DNA sequence: TGTGCTAGTGGTTTGGTTCTCCTGCTAAACAGGACTAACTATGGCTACACCTTC.

This rearrangement joins TRBV7-3 to TRBJ1-5; a possible D gene is TRBD1 (5 bases). The CDR3 is 14 residues long. V lost 5 bases and J 6 bases, leaving 14 bases between the germline ends. The germline V gene encodes CDR1 SGHTA and CDR2 FQGTGA. DNA for the CDR3: TGTGCCAGCAGCCCGACGGGGGGACGTCAGCCCCAGCATTTT. Its translation is CASSPTGGRQPQHF.

This clone was seen a few times. V is TRBV28 and J is TRBJ2-7, with a weak D call TRBD2 (6 bases). Trimming shortened V by 6 bases and J by 9 bases, and 21 bases separated the two germline ends. CDR1 is MDHEN, CDR2 SYDVKM, per germline. The CDR3 length is 14 residues. CDR3 amino acids: CASSYSAGTSLQYF. Here the CDR3 DNA reads TGTGCCAGCAGCTACTCGGCGGGAACGAGTTTGCAGTACTTC.

The CDR3: CASSLTGIQETQYF. CDR3 DNA: TGCGCCAGCAGCTTGACAGGGATCCAAGAGACCCAGTACTTC. The chain links TRBV5-1 to TRBJ2-5; TRBD1 might be the D (6 bases). Trimming left V 1 base short and J 1 base short, with 8 bases between. CDR1 SGHRS and CDR2 YFSETQ come from the germline V gene. The CDR3 runs 14 residues.

This chain connects TRBV28 to TRBJ1-1; perhaps TRBD1 as D (6 bases). The CDR3 consists of 16 residues. V lost 5 bases and J 1 base, leaving 17 bases between the germline ends. Per germline, CDR1 MDHEN and CDR2 SYDVKM. In DNA form, the CDR3 reads TGTGCCAGCAGTCTACAGGGTATCCCCTGGAACACTGAAGCTTTCTTT. Its translation: CASSLQGIPWNTEAFF.

The chain carries TRBV5-8 and TRBJ1-2; TRBD1 might be the D (6 bases). The germline gives CDR1 SGHTS, CDR2 YDEGEE. The CDR3 runs 14 residues. V was shortened by 1 base and J by 3 bases, with 10 bases between the two germline ends. The CDR3 bases are TGTGCCAGCAGCTTGCGGCAGGGGTACTATGGCTACACCTTC. It encodes CASSLRQGYYGYTF.

V gene TRBV5-7 combines with J gene TRBJ1-2; D ambiguous. TRBV5-7 is an open reading frame whose function is uncertain. Trimming stripped 4 bases from V and 8 bases from J, with 15 bases between. The CDR3 runs 13 residues. In DNA, the CDR3 is TGTGCCAGCAGCCGGGCGGGGTTGGGGGGCTACACCTTC. Its protein is CASSRAGLGGYTF.

The chain employs TRBV10-3 and TRBJ1-1, with 10 bases fitting TRBD1. V shed 10 bases, J shed 6 bases, and the junction held 8 bases outside the gene matches. The CDR3 is made up of 13 amino acids. CDR1 is ENHRY, CDR2 SYGVKD, per germline. The CDR3 bases are TGTGCCACGGGGGACAGGGGTGGCCCTGAAGCTTTCTTT. Protein: CATGDRGGPEAFF.

This clone came up a few times. The rearrangement joins TRBV6-6 to TRBJ1-4; D is ambiguous. Germline CDR1 and CDR2: MNHNY and SVGAGI (reference sequence). Trimming left V 1 base short and J 7 bases short, with 10 bases between. The CDR3 runs to 14 residues. For the CDR3, the DNA is TGTGCCAGCAGTTACTGGTCCTCTAGTGAAAAACTGTTTTTT. Translated, it gives CASSYWSSSEKLFF.